This entry features one TCR beta chain sequence. V shed 5 bases and J 3 bases; nucleotides not matched to a gene: 8. The CDR3 is 17 amino acids. CDR1 is MNHEY, CDR2 SMNVEV, per germline (reference sequence). The sample originates from a study of blood T cell repertoires in COVID-19. On the study more broadly: The origin of the acute and convalescent COVID-19 samples was the United States, Italy and Spain.

Assay used: immunoSEQ multiplex PCR; TCRdb lists only in-frame clones, some missing. The sample lists approximately 330,000 clones; roughly 90% were seen once. Sequencing input: peripheral blood. The chain recombines TRBV27 with TRBJ2-5; TRBD2 aligns across 14 bases. The receptor comes from a woman aged 50 to 65 with active or convalescent COVID-19. The DNA of the CDR3 is TGTGCCAGCAGTCATAGACTAGCGGGGGGGCCTAAAGAGACCCAGTACTTC. The encoded protein is CASSHRLAGGPKETQYF.